The clone carrying this T cell receptor (beta chain) has only one observation. As originally analysed: Reference gene primer amplification gave nucleated cell count estimates. Method: immunoSEQ multiplex PCR; TCRdb's copy keeps in-frame clones and lacks some. That table is the source of V, J and clone size, and D and trimming were worked out from the DNA. Altogether 150,000 to 200,000 clones are present, roughly 88% being singletons, with the ten largest covering over 10%. The source of the sample is a study of blood T cell repertoires in COVID-19. In terms of age and location, participants ranged from about 18 to 89 years and lived in around 22 US areas. Assignments of participants to cohorts depended upon their own reported clinical history. All recovered Cohort 3 donors got two negative PCRs, got clearance, or saw symptom resolution. The V and J ends lost 0 bases and 9 bases respectively, with 12 bases between them. The CDR3 contains 15 residues. Germline CDR1 is LGHNA and CDR2 is YNFKEQ.

The V call is TRBV4-2, the J call TRBJ1-6; a weak D match, TRBD1 (6 bases). Sequenced material: PBMCs or T cells enriched from blood (not recorded which). The sequence came from a woman in her sixties who had recovered from COVID-19. CDR3 protein: CASSQDRTGLSPLHF. The CDR3, as DNA: TGTGCCAGCAGCCAAGATCGTACAGGGCTTTCACCCCTCCACTTT.